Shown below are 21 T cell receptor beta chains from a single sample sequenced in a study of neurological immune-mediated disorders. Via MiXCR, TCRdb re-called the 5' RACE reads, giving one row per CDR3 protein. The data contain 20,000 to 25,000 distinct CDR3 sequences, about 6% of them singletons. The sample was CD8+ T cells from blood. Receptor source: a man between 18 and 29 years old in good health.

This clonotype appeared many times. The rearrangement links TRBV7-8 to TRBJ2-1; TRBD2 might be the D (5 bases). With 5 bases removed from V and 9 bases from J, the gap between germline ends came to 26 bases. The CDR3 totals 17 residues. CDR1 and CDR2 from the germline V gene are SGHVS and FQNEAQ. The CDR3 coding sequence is TGTGCCAGCAGCGTTGGGCTAGCCCCCTCCGCGATAGCTGAGCAGTTCTTC. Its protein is CASSVGLAPSAIAEQFF.

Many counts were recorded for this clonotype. For the CDR3, the DNA is TGTGCCAGCAGTCCACAGGAACTCAGCTATGGCTACACCTTC. It yields the protein CASSPQELSYGYTF. The chain recombines TRBV12-3 or TRBV12-4 with TRBJ1-2, with D tentatively TRBD1 (5 bases). V gave up 5 bases and J gave up 4 bases, with 14 bases separating them. The CDR3 runs 14 residues.

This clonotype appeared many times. The CDR3 loop reads CASNGLAEINEQFF. The CDR3 DNA reads as TGTGCCAGCAACGGTCTAGCGGAGATCAATGAGCAGTTCTTC. The chain employs TRBV6-1 and TRBJ2-1; 7 positions agree with TRBD2. This CDR3 is 14 amino acids long. CDR1 is MNHNS, CDR2 SASEGT, per germline. The ends lost 7 bases at V and 6 bases at J; junction bases unmatched: 9.

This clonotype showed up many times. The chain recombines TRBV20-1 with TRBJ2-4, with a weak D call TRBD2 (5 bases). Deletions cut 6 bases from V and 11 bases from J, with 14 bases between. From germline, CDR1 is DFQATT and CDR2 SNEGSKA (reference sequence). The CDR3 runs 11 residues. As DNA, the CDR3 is TGCAGTGCCGGCGGGTTCGAACTTCAGTACTTC. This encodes CSAGGFELQYF.

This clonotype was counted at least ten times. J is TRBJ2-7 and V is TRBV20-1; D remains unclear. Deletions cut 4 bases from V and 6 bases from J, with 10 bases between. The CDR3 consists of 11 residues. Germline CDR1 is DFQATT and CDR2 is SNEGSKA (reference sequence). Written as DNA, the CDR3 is TGCAGTGCTATATGGTCCGGCGAGCAGTACTTC. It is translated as CSAIWSGEQYF.

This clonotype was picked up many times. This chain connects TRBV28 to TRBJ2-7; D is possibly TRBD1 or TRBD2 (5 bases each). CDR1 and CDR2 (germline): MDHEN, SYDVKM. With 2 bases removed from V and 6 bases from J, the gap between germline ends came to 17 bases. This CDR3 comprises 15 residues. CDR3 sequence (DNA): TGTGCCAGCAGTTTAAGAGGGCCTAAGAGGGGCGAGCAGTACTTC. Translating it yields CASSLRGPKRGEQYF. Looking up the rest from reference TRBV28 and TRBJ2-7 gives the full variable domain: DVKVTQSSRYLVKRTGEKVFLECVQDMDHENMFWYRQDPGLGLRLIYFSYDVKMKEKGDIPEGYSVSREKKERFSLILESASTNQTSMYLCASSLRGPKRGEQYFGPGTRLTVT.

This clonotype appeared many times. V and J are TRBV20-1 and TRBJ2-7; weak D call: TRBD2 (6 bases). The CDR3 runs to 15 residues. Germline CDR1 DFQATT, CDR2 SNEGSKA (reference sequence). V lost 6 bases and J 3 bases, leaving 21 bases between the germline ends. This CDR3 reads CSATSRDSQRYEQYF. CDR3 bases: TGCAGTGCCACCAGTCGGGACTCCCAGCGCTACGAGCAGTACTTC.

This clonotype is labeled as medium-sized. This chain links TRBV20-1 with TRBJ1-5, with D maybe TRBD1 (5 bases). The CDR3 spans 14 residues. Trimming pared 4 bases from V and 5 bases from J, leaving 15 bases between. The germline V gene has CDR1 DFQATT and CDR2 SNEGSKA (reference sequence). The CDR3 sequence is CSATVGGDHQPQHF. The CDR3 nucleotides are TGCAGTGCTACAGTGGGGGGGGATCATCAGCCCCAGCATTTT.

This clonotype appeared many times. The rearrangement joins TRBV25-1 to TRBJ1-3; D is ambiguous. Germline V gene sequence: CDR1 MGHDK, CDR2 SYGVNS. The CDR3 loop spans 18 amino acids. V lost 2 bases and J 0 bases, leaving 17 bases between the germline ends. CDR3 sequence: CASSEIFPAENSGNTIYF. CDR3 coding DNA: TGTGCCAGCAGTGAAATCTTTCCGGCGGAGAACTCTGGAAACACCATATATTTT.

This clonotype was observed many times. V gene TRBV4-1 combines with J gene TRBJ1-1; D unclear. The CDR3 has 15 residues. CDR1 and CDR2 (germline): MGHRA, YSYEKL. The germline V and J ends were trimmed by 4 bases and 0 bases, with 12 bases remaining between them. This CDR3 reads CASSLRHPMNTEAFF. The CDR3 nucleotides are TGCGCCAGCAGCCTCCGTCACCCGATGAACACTGAAGCTTTCTTT.

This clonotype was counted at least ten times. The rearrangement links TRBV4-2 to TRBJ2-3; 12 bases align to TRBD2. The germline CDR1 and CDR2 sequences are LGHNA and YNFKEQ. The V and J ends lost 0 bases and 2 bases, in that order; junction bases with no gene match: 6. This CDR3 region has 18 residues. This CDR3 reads CASSQDLASGGATDTQYF. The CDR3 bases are TGTGCCAGCAGCCAAGATTTGGCTAGCGGGGGGGCCACAGATACGCAGTATTTT.

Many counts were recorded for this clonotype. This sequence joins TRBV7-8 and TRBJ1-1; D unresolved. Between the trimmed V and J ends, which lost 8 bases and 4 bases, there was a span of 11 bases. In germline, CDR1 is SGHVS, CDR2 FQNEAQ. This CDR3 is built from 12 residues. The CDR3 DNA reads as TGTGCCAGCGTGGGTGGCGGCACTGAAGCTTTCTTT. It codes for CASVGGGTEAFF.

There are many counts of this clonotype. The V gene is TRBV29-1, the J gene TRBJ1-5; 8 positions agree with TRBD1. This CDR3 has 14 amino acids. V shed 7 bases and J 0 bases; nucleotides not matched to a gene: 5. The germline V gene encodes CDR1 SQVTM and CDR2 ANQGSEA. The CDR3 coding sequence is TGCAGCGCACGGACAGGGAATAGCAATCAGCCCCAGCATTTT. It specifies CSARTGNSNQPQHF.

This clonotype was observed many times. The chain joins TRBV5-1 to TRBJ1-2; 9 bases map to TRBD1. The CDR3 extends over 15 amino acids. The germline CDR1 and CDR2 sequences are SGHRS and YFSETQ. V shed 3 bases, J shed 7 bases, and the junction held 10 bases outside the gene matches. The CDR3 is CASSSGQGIIAGYTF. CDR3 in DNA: TGCGCCAGCAGCTCGGGACAGGGAATTATTGCTGGCTACACCTTC.

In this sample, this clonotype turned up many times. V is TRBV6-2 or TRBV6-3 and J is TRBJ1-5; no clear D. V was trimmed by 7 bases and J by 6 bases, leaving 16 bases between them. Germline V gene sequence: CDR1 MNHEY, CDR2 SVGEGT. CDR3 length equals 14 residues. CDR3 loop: CASKGGFRGQPQHF. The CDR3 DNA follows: TGTGCCAGCAAGGGAGGGTTTCGGGGTCAGCCCCAGCATTTT.

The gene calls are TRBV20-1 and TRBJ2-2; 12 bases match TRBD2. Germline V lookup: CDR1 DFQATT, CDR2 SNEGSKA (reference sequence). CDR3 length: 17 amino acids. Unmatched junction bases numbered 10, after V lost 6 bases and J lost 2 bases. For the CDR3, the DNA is TGCAGTGCCCCCTCTGGACTAGCGGGGATCAACACCGGGGAGCTGTTTTTT. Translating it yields CSAPSGLAGINTGELFF.

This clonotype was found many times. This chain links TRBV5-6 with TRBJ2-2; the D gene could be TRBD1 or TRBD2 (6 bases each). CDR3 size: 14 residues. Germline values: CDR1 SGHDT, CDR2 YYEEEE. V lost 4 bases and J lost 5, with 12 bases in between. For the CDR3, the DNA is TGTGCCAGCAGCCCGGGGGCGAGTACCGGGGAGCTGTTTTTT. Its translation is CASSPGASTGELFF.

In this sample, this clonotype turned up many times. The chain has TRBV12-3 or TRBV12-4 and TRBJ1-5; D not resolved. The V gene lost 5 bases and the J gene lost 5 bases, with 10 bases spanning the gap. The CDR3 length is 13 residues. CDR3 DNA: TGTGCCAGCAGTCCCCGGTGGGATCAGCCCCAGCATTTT. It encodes CASSPRWDQPQHF.

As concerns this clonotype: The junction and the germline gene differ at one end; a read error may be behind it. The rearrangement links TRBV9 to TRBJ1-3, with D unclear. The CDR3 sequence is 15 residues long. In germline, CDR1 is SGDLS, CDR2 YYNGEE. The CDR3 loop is CSSNPRGFSGNTIYF. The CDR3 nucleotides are TGTTCCAGCAACCCTCGGGGATTCTCTGGAAACACCATATATTTT.

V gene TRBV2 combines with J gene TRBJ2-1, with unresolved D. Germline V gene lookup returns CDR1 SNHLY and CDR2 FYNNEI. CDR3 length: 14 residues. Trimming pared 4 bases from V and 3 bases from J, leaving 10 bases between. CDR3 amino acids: CASSGGPSYNEQFF. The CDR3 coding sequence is TGTGCCAGCAGTGGAGGACCGAGCTACAATGAGCAGTTCTTC. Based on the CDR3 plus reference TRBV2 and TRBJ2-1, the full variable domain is EPEVTQTPSHQVTQMGQEVILRCVPISNHLYFYWYRQILGQKVEFLVSFYNNEISEKSEIFDDQFSVERPDGSNFTLKIRSTKLEDSAMYFCASSGGPSYNEQFFGPGTRLTVL.

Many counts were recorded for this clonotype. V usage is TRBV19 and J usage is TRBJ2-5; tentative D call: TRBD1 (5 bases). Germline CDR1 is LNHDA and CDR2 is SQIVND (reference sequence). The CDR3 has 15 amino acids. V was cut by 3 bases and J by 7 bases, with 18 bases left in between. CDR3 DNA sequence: TGTGCCAGTAGTATTGGGGAAAGGGGCCGAGGGACCCAGTACTTC. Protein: CASSIGERGRGTQYF.